This T cell receptor (beta chain) originates from a study of neurological immune-mediated disorders (dated by TCRdb to 2018 to 2020). A note on the overall study: Of the 35 or so multiple sclerosis patients, around 31 had relapsing-remitting MS and 3 had secondary progressive MS. The approximately 100 TCR-beta libraries included longitudinal samples, technical triplicates and paired sorted CD4+ and CD8+ T-cell subsets alongside PBMC samples. Peripheral blood TCR-beta repertoires from HTLV-I-associated myelopathy (HAM/TSP) patients, multiple sclerosis patients and healthy controls were compared by UMI-based sequencing. The cohort comprised 68 subjects: around 15 HAM/TSP patients, 35 or so multiple sclerosis patients and 20 or so healthy controls.

This clonotype has ten or more counts. Its antigen is unknown. One base away there is no much larger clone; base qualities are not given. cDNA was synthesized by template-switch 5'RACE using a primer carrying a 10-nucleotide random unique molecular identifier by which each TCR transcript was tagged. Every sequencing run yielded over 180 million TCR-beta sequences covering 15-18 subjects. Total RNA was extracted with the RNeasy kit. The KAPA Real-time Library Amplification kit was used to amplify TCR-beta VDJ regions with primers targeting the TCR constant region and the 5'RACE anchor. Sample indexes and Illumina adaptors were added in a first PCR, after which library yield was increased in a second PCR. After purification with Ampure beads, the TCR product of roughly 650 bp was size-selected on a 2% E-gel SizeSelection system. Before pooling, library quality was checked on a Bioanalyzer, concentration was measured with Qubit, and libraries were quantified with the Kapa Library Quantification kit. An Illumina HiSeq 2500 sequenced the libraries paired-end 2 x 150 bp. To increase sequence diversity, roughly 24-32% phiX was spiked into each library pool. The study's own analysis went as follows. Quality-filtered reads were processed with the UMI-based MiGEC pipeline, and over 85% of raw TCR sequences were removed by the MiGEC pipeline during error correction. IMGT germline references were used for aligning VDJ genes, and each clonotype was defined as a unique CDR3 amino acid sequence together with its V-J genes. Clonal expansion, Shannon diversity and CDR3 relatedness (CalcPairwiseDistances, ClusterSamples) were evaluated with VDJtools, and phylogenetic trees were built with CLCbio workbench. A clone was classed as expanded if it had 8 or more unique UMIs, a cutoff based on coefficient-of-variation modelling across technical triplicates. TCRdb passed the public sequencing reads through fastp at Q25 and MiXCR, retaining productive beta sequences. Entries that share a CDR3 protein sequence are merged under the most common genes and DNA. TCRdb's processing, not the authors' own work, is the source of the V and J calls. The sample table shows about 65,000 distinct CDR3 sequences, and around 4% are seen once. Just over 2.5% of the sample lies in the top ten.

The junction shows trimming of 6 bases on V and 4 bases on J, plus 13 bases between the germline ends. The CDR3 runs 14 residues from the cysteine to the phenylalanine. CDR3 DNA only is kept here, 42 bases in frame from base 1. Broad study findings and their caveats: The MS cluster showed no association with clinical or MRI features, and the authors stated that larger cohorts are needed. TCR clonal expansion was highest in HAM/TSP patients and lowest in MS patients, with MS patients falling below even healthy controls. No identical CDR3 amino acid sequences were found to be shared among expanded clones across subjects, suggesting that TCR-beta repertoires were private in all groups. Repertoires from 18 of 34 MS patients were grouped by phylogenetic analysis into a cluster of related CDR3 sequences, suggesting a possible repertoire-level signature.

Unsorted PBMC libraries were generated from 2 million PBMCs stored in RNAlater at -80 °C until RNA extraction. Multiple sclerosis patients were enrolled in a US clinical protocol evaluating disease progression by magnetic resonance imaging. Peripheral blood was subjected to Ficoll-Hypaque density gradient centrifugation to isolate PBMCs, which were then cryopreserved in liquid nitrogen. The sequence is built from TRBV12-3 or TRBV12-4 and TRBJ2-4; confidence is insufficient to name the D gene. Sequencing was done on a sample of PBMCs. The source is a man aged 50 to 59 with multiple sclerosis. The CDR3 loop reads CASSRLAEKNIQYF. In nucleotide form, the sequence is TGTGCCAGCAGCCGCTTGGCAGAGAAAAACATTCAGTACTTC.